This T cell receptor (beta chain) was retrieved from a study of blood T cell repertoires in COVID-19. The data were produced by immunoSEQ multiplex PCR, yet TCRdb's version contains in-frame clones alone and is incomplete. Of 150,000 to 200,000 clones in the sample, roughly 80% were seen once. V lost 1 base to trimming and J lost 3 bases, with 13 bases between them. The CDR3 sequence is 15 residues long. Germline CDR1 is SGHAT and CDR2 is FQNNGV. The sequenced sample was peripheral blood. The chain links TRBV11-2 to TRBJ2-7; D is perhaps TRBD1 (6 bases). The TCR originated in a man between 60 and 75 years old with acute or convalescent COVID-19. The CDR3 spells CASSLVVGRGYEQYF. The CDR3 nucleotides are TGTGCCAGCAGCTTAGTGGTCGGCAGGGGCTACGAGCAGTACTTC.